This T cell receptor beta chain was captured by sequencing in a study of cytomegalovirus exposure and HLA in healthy donors. In the PCR, 60 Vbeta and 13 Jbeta primers were used. The table came from immunoSEQ multiplex PCR; TCRdb's copy has only in-frame clones and leaves some out. The data contain 95,000 to 150,000 clones, around 69% of them singletons. In its sample, this clone was seen a few times. Its target is unknown. In germline, CDR1 is SGHTA, CDR2 FQGNSA. The CDR3 consists of 19 residues. V was pared by 6 bases and J by 6 bases, with 18 bases of the junction left unmatched. Whole-study results and caveats: According to the study, around 180 TCR beta chains were cytomegalovirus-associated. A later analysis appeared to link common viral pathogens to several of the most significant clusters.

The sequence was collected from a middle-aged woman in good health and CMV-seropositive. Sequencing was done on a sample of PBMCs. The rearrangement joins TRBV7-2 to TRBJ2-2; 11 bases are a match to TRBD1. The CDR3 coding sequence is TGTGCCAGCAGACCAGCCGGGACAGGGGGTTTAGCTCGTGCCGGGGAGCTGTTTTTT. Translating gives CASRPAGTGGLARAGELFF.